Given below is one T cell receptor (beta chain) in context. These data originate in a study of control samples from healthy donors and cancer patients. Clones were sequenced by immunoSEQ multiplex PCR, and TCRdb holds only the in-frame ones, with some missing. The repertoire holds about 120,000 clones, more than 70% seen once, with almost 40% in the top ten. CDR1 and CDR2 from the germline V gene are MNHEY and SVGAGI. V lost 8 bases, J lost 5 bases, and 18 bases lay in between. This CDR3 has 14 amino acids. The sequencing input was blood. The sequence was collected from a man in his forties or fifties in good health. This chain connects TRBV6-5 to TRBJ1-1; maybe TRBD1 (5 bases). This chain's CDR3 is CASSYQRGGTEAFF. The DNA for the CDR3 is TGTGCCAGCTCGTACCAGCGGGGGGGAACTGAAGCTTTCTTT.